One sample yielded the 18 T cell receptor beta chains listed below, sequenced in a study of T cells after yellow fever vaccination (dated by TCRdb to between 2019 and 2020). Libraries were built with 5' RACE. Sequencing relied on an Illumina HiSeq 2500. Clones were called with MiXCR by TCRdb after fastp trimmed the public reads at Q25, and only in-frame beta chains were retained. One record per CDR3 amino acid sequence lists the most common genes and DNA. The sample table contains over 45,000 distinct CDR3 sequences; only one count was recorded for around 6.9% of them. Of the sample, roughly 40% falls within the top ten clones. The sample's treatment or condition label is to be understood as: live attenuated yellow fever vaccine strain. This sample comprised CD8+ T cells sorted from PBMCs, obtained on the day of the first yellow fever vaccination. These receptors were obtained from a young man who received the YFV17D yellow fever vaccine.

The rearrangement links TRBV4-1 to TRBJ1-1; 8 nucleotides line up with TRBD1. The CDR3 is 18 residues long. CDR1 and CDR2 from the germline V gene are MGHRA and YSYEKL. After removal of 0 bases from V and 3 bases from J, the junction contained 12 bases not matched to a gene. CDR3 sequence: CASSQEGRGLGEDTEAFF. The CDR3 DNA follows: TGCGCCAGCAGCCAAGAGGGCAGGGGGCTGGGGGAGGACACTGAAGCTTTCTTT.

This clonotype showed up just a few times. The CDR3: CASSTRAGEQYV. In nucleotides, the CDR3 is TGTGCCAGCAGTACTAGAGCGGGCGAGCAGTACGTC. The rearrangement links TRBV27 to TRBJ2-7; weak D call: TRBD2 (6 bases). The CDR3 has 12 amino acids. Trimming left V 5 bases short and J 6 bases short, with 11 bases between. The germline CDR1 and CDR2 sequences are MNHEY and SMNVEV (reference sequence).

This clonotype was seen ten or more times. The CDR3 sequence is CSVEMDRGNGELFF. In nucleotides, the CDR3 is TGCAGCGTTGAGATGGACAGGGGAAATGGGGAGCTGTTTTTT. The chain carries TRBV29-1 and TRBJ2-2; 9 bases align to TRBD1. V lost 3 bases to trimming and J lost 8 bases; unmatched junction nucleotides: 7. CDR1 is SQVTM and CDR2 is ANQGSEA in the germline V gene. The CDR3 extends over 14 amino acids.

The chain carries TRBV12-3 or TRBV12-4 and TRBJ1-6, with a tentative D call TRBD1 (5 bases). The V gene lost 7 bases and the J gene lost 13 bases, with 29 bases spanning the gap. The CDR3 spans 17 residues. CDR3 amino acids: CASTPSRGRTFRGPLHF. CDR3 in DNA: TGTGCCAGCACCCCATCCCGGGGCAGAACCTTCCGAGGCCCCCTCCACTTT.

This rearrangement joins TRBV4-2 to TRBJ2-5; TRBD1 matches at 9 bases. V lost 1 base and J lost 7; bases outside the gene matches: 4. CDR3 length equals 14 residues. Germline CDR1 and CDR2: LGHNA and YNFKEQ. The CDR3 here is CASSQGGQGGTQYF. In DNA, the CDR3 is TGTGCCAGCAGCCAAGGGGGACAGGGAGGGACCCAGTACTTC.

This clonotype was counted ten times or more. V is TRBV5-1 and J is TRBJ2-7, with 10 nucleotides matching TRBD1. The V segment lost 4 bases and the J segment 0 bases; nucleotides outside the gene matches: 7. The CDR3 length is 16 residues. Per the germline V gene, CDR1 is SGHRS and CDR2 is YFSETQ. In DNA, the CDR3 is TGCGCCAGCAGCCTCGCCGGGACAGGGGACTCCTACGAGCAGTACTTC. This encodes CASSLAGTGDSYEQYF.

V is TRBV7-9 and J is TRBJ2-1, with D possibly being TRBD1 (5 bases). CDR1 is SEHNR, CDR2 FQNEAQ, per germline (reference sequence). V lost 5 bases to trimming and J lost 0 bases, with 14 bases between them. CDR3 length equals 16 residues. The CDR3 nucleotides read TGTGCCAGCAGCGCAACAGGTCTTCGCTCCTACAATGAGCAGTTCTTC. Its protein is CASSATGLRSYNEQFF.

CDR3 loop: CASSQTAALPLNTEAFF. CDR3 nucleotide sequence: TGTGCCAGCAGCCAGACAGCGGCCCTCCCCCTTAACACTGAAGCTTTCTTT. The chain recombines TRBV7-8 with TRBJ1-1, with D perhaps TRBD1 (5 bases). The germline V gene has CDR1 SGHVS and CDR2 FQNEAQ. Trimming removed 5 bases from V and 2 bases from J, with 21 bases in between. This CDR3 region has 17 residues. The entire variable domain, with the rest obtained from reference TRBV7-8 and TRBJ1-1, is as follows: GAGVSQSPRYKVAKRGQDVALRCDPISGHVSLFWYQQALGQGPEFLTYFQNEAQLDKSGLPSDRFFAERPEGSVSTLKIQRTQQEDSAVYLCASSQTAALPLNTEAFFGQGTRLTVV.

In this sample, this clonotype turned up many times. The junction does not match germline at one end; this may be a read error. The genes are TRBV12-5 and TRBJ2-5; 12 bases agree with TRBD2. The CDR3 runs 17 residues. The V gene's germline CDR1 is LGHNT and CDR2 FRNRAP. The CDR3 protein is CASGQLAGGINEESQYF. In DNA form, the CDR3 reads TGTGCTAGTGGTCAACTAGCGGGGGGAATAAATGAAGAGAGCCAGTACTTC.

This clonotype was recorded a few times. The chain joins TRBV5-1 to TRBJ2-3; 10 nucleotides agree with TRBD1. The CDR3 is made up of 17 amino acids. CDR1 and CDR2 from the germline V gene are SGHRS and YFSETQ. The V segment lost 0 bases and the J segment 1 base; nucleotides outside the gene matches: 5. CDR3 nucleotide sequence: TGCGCCAGCAGCTTGGAGTTCGGGACAGGGGGCACAGATACGCAGTATTTT. It specifies CASSLEFGTGGTDTQYF.

This clonotype was seen only a few times. The chain recombines TRBV7-9 with TRBJ2-7; D is undetermined. The V gene's germline CDR1 is SEHNR and CDR2 FQNEAQ (reference sequence). The CDR3 is made up of 15 amino acids. Trimming removed 4 bases from V and 4 bases from J, with 17 bases in between. The CDR3 loop reads CASSSSSYILYEQYV. CDR3 DNA sequence: TGTGCCAGCAGCTCTAGTTCTTACATCCTTTACGAGCAGTACGTC.

Only a few counts were recorded for this clonotype. The chain combines TRBV9 with TRBJ2-7; 7 positions agree with TRBD2. The V segment lost 4 bases and the J segment 0 bases; nucleotides outside the gene matches: 4. CDR1 and CDR2 from the germline V gene are SGDLS and YYNGEE. The CDR3 spans 14 residues. The DNA for the CDR3 is TGTGCCAGCAGCCCCCGGACTAGCTCCTACGAGCAGTACTTC. Amino acids: CASSPRTSSYEQYF.

This clonotype was observed at least ten times. V and J are TRBV10-3 and TRBJ2-3; weak D call: TRBD2 (7 bases). CDR1 is ENHRY, CDR2 SYGVKD, per germline. The ends were cut back, 4 bases at V and 4 bases at J, with 15 bases in the middle. This CDR3 comprises 15 residues. CDR3 sequence reads: CAISGGGGWADTQYF. In DNA, the CDR3 is TGTGCCATCAGTGGAGGGGGGGGCTGGGCAGATACGCAGTATTTT.

This chain links TRBV27 with TRBJ2-1; D is undetermined. Germline CDR1 MNHEY, CDR2 SMNVEV (reference sequence). V was clipped by 2 bases and J by 4 bases, with 6 bases between them. This CDR3 has 13 amino acids. CDR3 protein: CASSLARYNEQFF. The CDR3 DNA reads TGTGCCAGCAGTTTAGCCAGATACAATGAGCAGTTCTTC.

This clonotype was recorded many times. V and J are TRBV4-1 and TRBJ1-6; D is ambiguous. Trimming left V 8 bases short and J 7 bases short, with 12 bases between. This CDR3 comprises 13 residues. The germline V gene encodes CDR1 MGHRA and CDR2 YSYEKL. The CDR3 is CASGWQENSPLHF. The CDR3 nucleotides are TGCGCCAGCGGTTGGCAGGAAAATTCACCCCTCCACTTT.

This chain links TRBV11-2 with TRBJ2-7; the D gene could be TRBD1 or TRBD2 (6 bases each). This CDR3 is built from 14 residues. Trimming removed 7 bases from V and 4 bases from J, with 17 bases in between. CDR1 is SGHAT and CDR2 is FQNNGV in the germline V gene. CDR3 region: CASTIRGTPYEQYV. Written as DNA, the CDR3 is TGTGCCAGCACCATACGGGGGACACCTTACGAGCAGTACGTC.

This clonotype has at least ten counts. The V and J genes are TRBV7-6 and TRBJ2-1, with 8 bases matching TRBD1. The germline V gene has CDR1 SGHVS and CDR2 FNYEAQ. This CDR3 comprises 13 residues. Trimming removed 1 base from V and 7 bases from J; junction bases left unmatched: 0. CDR3 amino acids: CASSLGTGNEQFF. The CDR3 DNA reads as TGTGCCAGCAGCTTAGGGACAGGGAATGAGCAGTTCTTC.

This clonotype was recorded at least ten times. The V call is TRBV12-3 or TRBV12-4, the J call TRBJ2-2; D is uncertain. V was trimmed by 6 bases and J by 5 bases, leaving 19 bases between them. This CDR3 spans 16 amino acids. The CDR3 here is CASSPKTLRVTGELFF. Written as DNA, the CDR3 is TGTGCCAGCAGCCCCAAAACCCTTAGAGTGACCGGGGAGCTGTTTTTT.